This T cell receptor beta chain was found in a study of T cells in Graves' hyperthyroidism and ophthalmopathy. Study results and caveats: Within blood appeared most thyroid clonotypes that had expanded above 0.001.

Fresh peripheral blood, roughly 9.3 ml, was the source of the PBMCs. Many counts were recorded for this clonotype. Its specificity is unknown. The germline CDR1 and CDR2 sequences are MNHEY and SMNVEV (reference sequence). V lost 3 bases, J lost 5 bases, and 11 bases stayed unmatched. The CDR3 has 16 residues. RNA transcripts served as the template for amplifying TCR beta CDR3 regions. The TCR CDR3 was amplified in a first-round RT-PCR using the HTBI primer set. MiXCR, run by TCRdb on the multiplex PCR reads, gives a single entry per CDR3 protein. The repertoire holds around 450,000 distinct CDR3 sequences, less than 20% seen once, with roughly 13% in the top ten.

The chain uses TRBV27 and TRBJ2-5; 8 bases fit TRBD2. The sequence came from a woman between 18 and 29 years old with Graves' hyperthyroidism. The sequencing input was blood. This CDR3 is CASSFQNGRARETQYF. CDR3 bases: TGTGCCAGCAGTTTTCAAAACGGGAGGGCCAGGGAGACCCAGTACTTC.